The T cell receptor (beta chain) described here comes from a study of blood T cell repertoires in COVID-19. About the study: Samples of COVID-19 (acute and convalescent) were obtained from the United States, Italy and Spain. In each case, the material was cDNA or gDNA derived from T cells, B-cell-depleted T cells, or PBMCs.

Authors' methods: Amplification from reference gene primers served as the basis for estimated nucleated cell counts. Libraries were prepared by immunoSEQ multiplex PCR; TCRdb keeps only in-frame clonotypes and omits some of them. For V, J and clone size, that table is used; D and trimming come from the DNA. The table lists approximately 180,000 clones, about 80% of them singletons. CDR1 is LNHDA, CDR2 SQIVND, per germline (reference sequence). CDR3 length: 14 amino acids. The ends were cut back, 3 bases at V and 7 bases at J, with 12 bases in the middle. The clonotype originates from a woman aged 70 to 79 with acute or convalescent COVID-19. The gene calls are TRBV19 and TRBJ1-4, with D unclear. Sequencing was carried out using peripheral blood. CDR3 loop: CASSIRITGEKLFF. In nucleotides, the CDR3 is TGTGCCAGTAGTATTCGCATCACGGGTGAAAAACTGTTTTTT. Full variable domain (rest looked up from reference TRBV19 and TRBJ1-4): DGGITQSPKYLFRKEGQNVTLSCEQNLNHDAMYWYRQDPGQGLRLIYYSQIVNDFQKGDIAEGYSVSREKKESFPLTVTSAQKNPTAFYLCASSIRITGEKLFFGSGTQLSVL.